The 24 T cell receptor beta chains below come from one sample, sequenced in a study of T cells in localized non-small cell lung cancer. Sequenced by immunoSEQ multiplex PCR; TCRdb stores in-frame clones only, minus some. The sample has 35,000 to 45,000 clones; roughly four fifths are singletons. Sequencing used peripheral blood, obtained before any cancer treatment. Receptors were obtained from a male donor at least 60 years old with stage III squamous cell lung carcinoma.

V and J are TRBV30 and TRBJ1-1, with 10 bases lining up with TRBD1. The CDR3 contains 15 residues. CDR1 is GTSNPN and CDR2 is SVGIG in the germline V gene (reference sequence). The junction had 5 bases not matched to a gene; V was cut back by 1 base and J by 3 bases. CDR3 region: CAWSDSGQGDTEAFF. For the CDR3, the DNA is TGTGCCTGGAGTGACTCCGGACAGGGGGACACTGAAGCTTTCTTT.

The gene calls are TRBV5-4 and TRBJ1-1; D remains ambiguous. V was clipped by 4 bases and J by 0 bases, with 10 bases between them. Germline V lookup: CDR1 SGHNT, CDR2 YYREEE (reference sequence). The CDR3 length is 14 residues. The CDR3 DNA reads as TGTGCCAGCAGCCTCGGAGAAATGAACACTGAAGCTTTCTTT. As protein: CASSLGEMNTEAFF.

This rearrangement joins TRBV6-1 to TRBJ1-4; D might be TRBD1 (5 bases). CDR1 is MNHNS and CDR2 is SASEGT in the germline V gene. The CDR3 is 13 amino acids. The germline V and J ends were trimmed by 7 bases and 3 bases, with 9 bases remaining between them. The CDR3 is CASTGASNEKLFF. In DNA form, the CDR3 reads TGTGCCAGCACCGGGGCGTCTAATGAAAAACTGTTTTTT.

The chain carries TRBV6-6 and TRBJ2-7, with 8 bases that match TRBD2. Germline V CDR1 and CDR2: MNHNY, SVGAGI (reference sequence). The junction had 6 bases not matched to a gene; V was cut back by 8 bases and J by 0 bases. This CDR3 has 14 amino acids. The CDR3 DNA reads TGTGCCAGCGGATCTAGCGGGCCCTCCTACGAGCAGTACTTC. It yields the protein CASGSSGPSYEQYF.

V is TRBV29-1 and J is TRBJ1-1; D is possibly TRBD1 (6 bases). Trimming took off 4 bases at V and 7 bases at J, with 13 bases between the two ends. The CDR3 totals 12 residues. The germline V gene has CDR1 SQVTM and CDR2 ANQGSEA. CDR3 loop: CSVVAGQLEAFF. DNA of the CDR3: TGCAGCGTTGTGGCCGGACAGCTTGAAGCTTTCTTT.

This clone has just a few counts. This chain joins TRBV4-1 and TRBJ2-2, with 8 positions matching TRBD1. CDR1 MGHRA and CDR2 YSYEKL come from the germline V gene. The ends lost 4 bases at V and 5 bases at J; junction bases unmatched: 9. The CDR3 extends over 16 amino acids. The CDR3 DNA sequence: TGCGCCAGCAGCCTCATCACCGGGACAGGTACCGGGGAGCTGTTTTTT. This translates into CASSLITGTGTGELFF.

This chain's CDR3 is CASSLSRQANYGYTF. The CDR3, as DNA: TGTGCCAGCAGTTTATCCCGCCAAGCTAACTATGGCTACACCTTC. The chain recombines TRBV27 with TRBJ1-2; D remains unclear. Per the germline V gene, CDR1 is MNHEY and CDR2 is SMNVEV (reference sequence). V lost 0 bases, J lost 0 bases, and 8 bases lay in between. This CDR3 is built from 15 residues.

This chain links TRBV11-3 with TRBJ2-7, with a weak D call TRBD2 (6 bases). V was clipped by 0 bases and J by 5 bases, with 11 bases between them. The germline V gene encodes CDR1 SGHNT and CDR2 YENEEA. This CDR3 spans 14 amino acids. The CDR3 DNA follows: TGTGCCAGCAGCTTAGAGGGGGGATCGAACGAGCAGTACTTC. Translation: CASSLEGGSNEQYF.

This clone was detected only once. The genes are TRBV7-9 and TRBJ2-1; D is possibly TRBD1 or TRBD2 (5 bases each). The CDR3 runs to 15 residues. Germline CDR1 reads SEHNR; CDR2 reads FQNEAQ (reference sequence). V gave up 5 bases and J gave up 4 bases, with 15 bases separating them. CDR3 residues: CASSPYGTGYNEQFF. CDR3 bases: TGTGCCAGCAGCCCTTACGGGACCGGATACAATGAGCAGTTCTTC.

The CDR3 sequence is CASSIEGRGPDTQYF. As DNA, the CDR3 is TGTGCCAGTAGTATAGAAGGCAGGGGGCCAGATACGCAGTATTTT. The V and J genes are TRBV19 and TRBJ2-3; 8 positions match TRBD1. Germline CDR1 reads LNHDA; CDR2 reads SQIVND (reference sequence). J gave up 4 bases and V 0 bases, and 3 bases lay outside the gene matches. CDR3 length: 15 amino acids.

This sequence joins TRBV6-1 and TRBJ1-2, with 8 bases fitting TRBD1. Germline V gene data show CDR1 as MNHNS and CDR2 as SASEGT. Unmatched junction bases numbered 5, after V lost 1 base and J lost 7 bases. This CDR3 region has 14 residues. CDR3 amino acids: CASSEGPGGLGYTF. CDR3 DNA sequence: TGTGCCAGCAGTGAAGGTCCAGGGGGCCTTGGCTACACCTTC.

The chain employs TRBV5-1 and TRBJ1-1, with 9 positions matching TRBD1. The CDR3 covers 16 residues. Germline V gives CDR1 SGHRS, CDR2 YFSETQ. J was trimmed by 0 bases and V by 5 bases; bases with no gene match: 8. In DNA, the CDR3 is TGCGCCAGCAGTTCGGGACAGGGAATTATGAACACTGAAGCTTTCTTT. Its translation is CASSSGQGIMNTEAFF.

In its sample, this clone ranks as medium-sized. The CDR3 DNA reads as TGTGCCAGCAGCTTAGTAGCGGGATTTAACACCGGGGAGCTGTTTTTT. This gives the protein CASSLVAGFNTGELFF. J is TRBJ2-2 and V is TRBV7-9, with 8 nucleotides matching TRBD2. The germline CDR1 and CDR2 sequences are SEHNR and FQNEAQ (reference sequence). Trimming took 1 base from V and 2 from J; bases not matched to a gene: 3. This CDR3 has 16 residues. The full variable domain, in which reference TRBV7-9 and TRBJ2-2 provide the parts outside the CDR3, is DTGVSQNPRHKITKRGQNVTFRCDPISEHNRLYWYRQTLGQGPEFLTYFQNEAQLEKSRLLSDRFSAERPKGSFSTLEIQRTEQGDSAMYLCASSLVAGFNTGELFFGEGSRLTVL.

The V and J genes are TRBV6-1 and TRBJ2-1; 12 bases are a match to TRBD2. V gave up 8 bases and J gave up 7 bases; unmatched junction bases: 0. Germline V gene sequence: CDR1 MNHNS, CDR2 SASEGT. The CDR3 runs to 12 residues. The CDR3 nucleotides read TGTGCCAGCGGACTAGCGGGGAATGAGCAGTTCTTC. Translation: CASGLAGNEQFF.

The chain combines TRBV18 with TRBJ2-5; TRBD1 agrees at 7 bases. The CDR3 is made up of 13 amino acids. With 4 bases clipped from V and 3 bases from J, the junction kept 2 bases outside the gene matches. CDR1 is KGHSH and CDR2 is LQKENI in the germline V gene. Written as DNA, the CDR3 is TGTGCCAGCTCACTTACAGGGGAAGAGACCCAGTACTTC. This encodes CASSLTGEETQYF.

The gene calls are TRBV5-4 and TRBJ2-3; the D gene is possibly TRBD1 (6 bases). Germline V gives CDR1 SGHNT, CDR2 YYREEE (reference sequence). Between the trimmed V and J ends, which lost 2 bases and 0 bases, there was a span of 13 bases. The CDR3 runs 16 residues. The DNA of the CDR3 is TGTGCCAGCAGCTTACACGGCAGGGGTAGCACAGATACGCAGTATTTT. Protein sequence: CASSLHGRGSTDTQYF.

V and J are TRBV25-1 and TRBJ1-2; D ambiguous. Germline V lookup: CDR1 MGHDK, CDR2 SYGVNS. The ends were cut back, 2 bases at V and 4 bases at J, with 11 bases in the middle. This CDR3 spans 14 amino acids. CDR3: CASSETVGSYGYTF. DNA of the CDR3: TGTGCCAGCAGTGAAACTGTGGGCAGCTATGGCTACACCTTC.

By frequency in the sample, this clone is medium-sized. The genes are TRBV7-9 and TRBJ1-2; D is possibly TRBD1 (5 bases). The CDR3 totals 15 residues. The V and J ends lost 0 bases and 4 bases respectively, with 12 bases between them. The germline V gene encodes CDR1 SEHNR and CDR2 FQNEAQ (reference sequence). Written as DNA, the CDR3 is TGTGCCAGCAGCTTAGCGATGGCAGGGCGCTATGGCTACACCTTC. Translation: CASSLAMAGRYGYTF.

V and J are TRBV6-5 and TRBJ1-1; D gene uncertain. V gave up 0 bases and J gave up 3 bases, with 8 bases separating them. This CDR3 contains 14 residues. Germline V lookup: CDR1 MNHEY, CDR2 SVGAGI. Here the CDR3 DNA reads TGTGCCAGCAGTTACTCGAGAAGGGACACTGAAGCTTTCTTT. Its translation: CASSYSRRDTEAFF.

This clone was picked up one time. This chain links TRBV10-2 with TRBJ2-7, with 7 bases matching TRBD2. CDR1 WSHSY and CDR2 SAAADI come from the germline V gene. Trimming removed 4 bases from V and 0 bases from J; junction bases left unmatched: 12. This CDR3 is built from 17 residues. The CDR3 is CASSVVPGLADSYEQYF. The CDR3 nucleotides are TGCGCCAGCAGTGTCGTACCCGGGCTAGCGGACTCCTACGAGCAGTACTTC.

The rearrangement links TRBV2 to TRBJ1-5; D perhaps matches TRBD1 (6 bases). V lost 8 bases and J lost 2, with 16 bases in between. Germline CDR1 and CDR2: SNHLY and FYNNEI. CDR3 size: 15 residues. This CDR3 reads CASRYRELGNQPQHF. Here the CDR3 DNA reads TGTGCCAGCCGCTACAGGGAGCTAGGCAATCAGCCCCAGCATTTT.

V and J are TRBV19 and TRBJ1-3; D may be TRBD1 (6 bases). CDR3 length equals 16 residues. The V end was cut by 3 bases, the J end by 3 bases, with 15 bases between. Per the germline V gene, CDR1 is LNHDA and CDR2 is SQIVND (reference sequence). CDR3 sequence (DNA): TGTGCCAGTAGTATTACGGCAGGGGCTCTTGGAAACACCATATATTTT. Translation: CASSITAGALGNTIYF.

In this sample, this clone is medium-sized. The chain couples TRBV5-6 to TRBJ1-2; maybe TRBD1 (5 bases). The CDR3 contains 13 residues. Trimming stripped 4 bases from V and 4 bases from J, with 11 bases between. Germline assignment: CDR1 SGHDT and CDR2 YYEEEE. DNA of the CDR3: TGTGCCAGCAGCGAGGAGGGGAGCTATGGCTACACCTTC. Translation: CASSEEGSYGYTF.

The chain links TRBV5-1 to TRBJ1-6; unclear D gene. Germline CDR1 is SGHRS and CDR2 is YFSETQ. There are 16 residues in the CDR3. Between the trimmed V and J ends, which lost 0 bases and 0 bases, there was a span of 7 bases. CDR3 in DNA: TGCGCCAGCAGCTTGGACGGCAACTCCTATAATTCACCCCTCCACTTT. Its protein product is CASSLDGNSYNSPLHF.